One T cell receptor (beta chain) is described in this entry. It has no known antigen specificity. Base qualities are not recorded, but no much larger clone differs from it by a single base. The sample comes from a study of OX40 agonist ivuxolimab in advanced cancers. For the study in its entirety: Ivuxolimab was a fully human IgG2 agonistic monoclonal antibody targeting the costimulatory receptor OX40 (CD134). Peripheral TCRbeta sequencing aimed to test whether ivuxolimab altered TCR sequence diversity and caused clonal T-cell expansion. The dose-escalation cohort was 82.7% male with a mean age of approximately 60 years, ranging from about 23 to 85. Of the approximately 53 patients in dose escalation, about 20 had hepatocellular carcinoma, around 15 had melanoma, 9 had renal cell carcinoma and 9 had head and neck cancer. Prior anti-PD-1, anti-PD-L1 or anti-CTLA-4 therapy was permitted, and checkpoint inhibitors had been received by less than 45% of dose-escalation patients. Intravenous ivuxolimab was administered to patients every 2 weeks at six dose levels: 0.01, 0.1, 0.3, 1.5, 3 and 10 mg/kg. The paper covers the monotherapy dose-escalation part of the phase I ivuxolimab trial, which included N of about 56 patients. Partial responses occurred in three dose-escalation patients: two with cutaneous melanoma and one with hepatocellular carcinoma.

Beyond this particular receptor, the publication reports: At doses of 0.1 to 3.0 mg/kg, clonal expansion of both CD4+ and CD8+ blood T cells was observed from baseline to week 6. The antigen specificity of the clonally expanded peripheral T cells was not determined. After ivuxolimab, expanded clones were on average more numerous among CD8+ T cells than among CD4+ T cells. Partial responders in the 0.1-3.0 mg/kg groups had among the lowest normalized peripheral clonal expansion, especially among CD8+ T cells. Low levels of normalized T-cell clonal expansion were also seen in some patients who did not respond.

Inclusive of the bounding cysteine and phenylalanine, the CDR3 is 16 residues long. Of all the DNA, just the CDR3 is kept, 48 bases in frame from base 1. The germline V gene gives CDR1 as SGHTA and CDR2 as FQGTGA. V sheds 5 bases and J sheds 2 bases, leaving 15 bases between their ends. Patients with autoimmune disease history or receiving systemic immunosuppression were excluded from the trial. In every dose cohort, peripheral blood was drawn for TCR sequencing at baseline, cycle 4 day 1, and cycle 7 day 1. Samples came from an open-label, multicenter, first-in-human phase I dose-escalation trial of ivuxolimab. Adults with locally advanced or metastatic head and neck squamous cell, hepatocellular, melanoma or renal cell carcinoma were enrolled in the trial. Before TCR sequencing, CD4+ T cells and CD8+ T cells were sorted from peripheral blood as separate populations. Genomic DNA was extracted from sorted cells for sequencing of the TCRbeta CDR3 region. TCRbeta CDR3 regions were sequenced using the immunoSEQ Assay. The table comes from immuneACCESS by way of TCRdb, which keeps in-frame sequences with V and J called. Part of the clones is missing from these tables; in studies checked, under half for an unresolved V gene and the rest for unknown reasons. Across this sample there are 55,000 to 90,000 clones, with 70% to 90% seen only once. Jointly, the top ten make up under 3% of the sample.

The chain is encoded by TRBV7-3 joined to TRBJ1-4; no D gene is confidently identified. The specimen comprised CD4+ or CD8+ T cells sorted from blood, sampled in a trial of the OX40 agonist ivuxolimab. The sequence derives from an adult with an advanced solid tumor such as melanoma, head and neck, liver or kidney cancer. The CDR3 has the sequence CASSPERENTNEKLFF. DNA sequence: TGTGCCAGCAGCCCGGAAAGGGAAAATACTAATGAAAAACTGTTTTTT.